The 13 T cell receptor beta chains below were found in one sample sequenced in a study of blood T cell repertoires in COVID-19. Sequencing was performed with immunoSEQ multiplex PCR; in TCRdb, only in-frame clones are kept and a portion is missing. The sample holds under 350,000 clones; roughly nine tenths are singletons and the top ten take around 1.7%. Sequencing was done on a sample of PBMCs or T cells enriched from blood (not recorded which). The receptor source for this set is a woman between 35 and 50 years old who had recovered from COVID-19.

The chain combines TRBV7-2 with TRBJ2-7; possible D gene TRBD1, 6 bases. The V and J ends lost 5 bases and 2 bases respectively, with 13 bases between them. This CDR3 region has 14 residues. CDR1 is SGHTA and CDR2 is FQGNSA in the germline V gene. CDR3 sequence (DNA): TGTGCCAGCAGCCCGGACAGAGCGACCTACGAGCAGTACTTC. It yields the protein CASSPDRATYEQYF.

This chain uses TRBV11-2 with TRBJ2-3; the match to TRBD2 covers 7 bases. Trimming removed 4 bases from V and 1 base from J; junction bases left unmatched: 5. CDR1 and CDR2 (germline): SGHAT, FQNNGV. The CDR3 is 15 amino acids. In DNA, the CDR3 is TGTGCCAGCAGCTCCGAGCGGGGTCGCACAGATACGCAGTATTTT. This translates into CASSSERGRTDTQYF.

This chain uses TRBV21-1 with TRBJ2-2; the table's D gene call, TRBD1, was not cross checked with the DNA. TRBV21-1 is tagged as a pseudogene. The CDR3 consists of 19 residues. The CDR3 loop is CASSKKEDRIISNTGELFF. The DNA for the CDR3 is TGTGCCAGCAGCAAAAAAGAGGACAGGATTATTTCGAACACCGGGGAGCTGTTTTTT.

On this clone: This sample includes further DNA sequences coding for the same CDR3. The V call is TRBV30, the J call TRBJ1-2, with 8 bases identical to TRBD1. The CDR3 runs to 13 residues. V was clipped by 0 bases and J by 4 bases; unmatched bases: 1. Germline V gene data show CDR1 as GTSNPN and CDR2 as SVGIG (reference sequence). The CDR3 here is CAWSVGQGYGYTF. The CDR3 region has the DNA TGTGCCTGGAGTGTTGGACAGGGCTATGGCTACACCTTC.

The chain carries TRBV9 and TRBJ1-6; weak D call: TRBD1 (6 bases). Per germline, CDR1 SGDLS and CDR2 YYNGEE. This CDR3 contains 16 residues. Trimming took 3 bases from V and 7 from J, leaving 17 bases between them. CDR3 sequence: CASSARMSGDNSPLHF. CDR3 DNA: TGTGCCAGCAGCGCCCGGATGTCAGGGGACAATTCACCCCTCCACTTT.

The chain links TRBV12-3 or TRBV12-4 to TRBJ1-5, with D perhaps TRBD1 (6 bases). Trimming took 5 bases from V and 7 from J, leaving 12 bases between them. CDR3 size: 13 residues. Here the CDR3 reads CASSQGRGQPQHF. For the CDR3, the DNA is TGTGCCAGCAGTCAGGGGAGGGGGCAGCCCCAGCATTTT.

The chain carries TRBV7-9 and TRBJ1-2, with 8 bases fitting TRBD1. Germline V gene lookup returns CDR1 SEHNR and CDR2 FQNEAQ (reference sequence). The CDR3 has 15 residues. V lost 5 bases and J lost 0; bases outside the gene matches: 5. The CDR3 coding sequence is TGTGCCAGCAGCGAGACAGGGGACCCTAACTATGGCTACACCTTC. Protein: CASSETGDPNYGYTF.

This clone was found once. The chain uses TRBV7-2 and TRBJ2-1, with a weak D call TRBD2 (5 bases). In germline, CDR1 is SGHTA, CDR2 FQGNSA. The germline V and J ends were trimmed by 5 bases and 5 bases, with 10 bases remaining between them. CDR3 length: 13 residues. CDR3 in amino acids: CASSPGLNNEQFF. The CDR3 nucleotides read TGTGCCAGCAGCCCCGGACTCAACAATGAGCAGTTCTTC.

The chain employs TRBV11-2 and TRBJ1-1, with 10 nucleotides matching TRBD1. Unmatched junction bases numbered 3, after V lost 4 bases and J lost 1 base. This CDR3 region has 15 residues. Germline CDR1 reads SGHAT; CDR2 reads FQNNGV. CDR3 sequence reads: CASSYRDRGNTEAFF. CDR3 nucleotides: TGTGCCAGCAGCTACAGGGACAGGGGGAACACTGAAGCTTTCTTT. The full variable domain, rest sourced from reference TRBV11-2 and TRBJ1-1, is EAGVAQSPRYKIIEKRQSVAFWCNPISGHATLYWYQQILGQGPKLLIQFQNNGVVDDSQLPKDRFSAERLKGVDSTLKIQPAKLEDSAVYLCASSYRDRGNTEAFFGQGTRLTVV.

This clone was recorded once. The chain is built from TRBV6-2 or TRBV6-3 and TRBJ2-7, with 8 bases aligning to TRBD1. V lost 5 bases and J lost 8; bases outside the gene matches: 14. This CDR3 comprises 15 residues. Germline V gene data show CDR1 as MNHEY and CDR2 as SVGEGT. The CDR3 nucleotides read TGTGCCAGCAGTCCCTGGACAGGGTTCGCCGCTAAGCAGTACTTC. Amino acids: CASSPWTGFAAKQYF.

Concerning this clone itself: In the same sample, other DNA sequences code for this CDR3. The chain is built from TRBV29-1 and TRBJ1-2; weak D call: TRBD1 (6 bases). The CDR3 sequence is 12 residues long. V gave up 4 bases and J gave up 5 bases, with 11 bases separating them. The germline gives CDR1 SQVTM, CDR2 ANQGSEA. The CDR3: CSVGQGRYGYTF. The CDR3, as DNA: TGCAGCGTTGGTCAGGGGCGGTATGGCTACACCTTC. The full variable domain, rest sourced from reference TRBV29-1 and TRBJ1-2, is SAVISQKPSRDICQRGTSLTIQCQVDSQVTMMFWYRQQPGQSLTLIATANQGSEATYESGFVIDKFPISRPNLTFSTLTVSNMSPEDSSIYLCSVGQGRYGYTFGSGTRLTVV.

The chain couples TRBV7-2 to TRBJ1-2; D is unclear. CDR1 and CDR2 from the germline V gene are SGHTA and FQGNSA. The CDR3 is 15 residues long. V was shortened by 2 bases and J by 6 bases, with 16 bases between the two germline ends. The CDR3 protein is CASSLNRGQVHGYTF. CDR3 coding DNA: TGTGCCAGCAGCTTAAATCGTGGGCAAGTTCATGGCTACACCTTC.

J is TRBJ2-1 and V is TRBV7-3, with no clear D. The germline V gene encodes CDR1 SGHTA and CDR2 FQGTGA. V lost 5 bases and J 4 bases, leaving 15 bases between the germline ends. CDR3 size: 15 residues. CDR3 in DNA: TGTGCCAGCAGCCCCGCTCCAGGCCTGTACAATGAGCAGTTCTTC. Translating gives CASSPAPGLYNEQFF.